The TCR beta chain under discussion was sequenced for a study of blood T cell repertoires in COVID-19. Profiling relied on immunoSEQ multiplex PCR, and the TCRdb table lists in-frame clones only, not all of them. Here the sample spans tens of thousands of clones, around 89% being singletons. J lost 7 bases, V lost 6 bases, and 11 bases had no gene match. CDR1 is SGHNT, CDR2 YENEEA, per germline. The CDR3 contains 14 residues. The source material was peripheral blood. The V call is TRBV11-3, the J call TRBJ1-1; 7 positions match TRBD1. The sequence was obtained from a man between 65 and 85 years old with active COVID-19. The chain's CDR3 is CASSYKTGSGEAFF. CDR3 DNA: TGTGCCAGCAGTTACAAGACAGGGAGCGGTGAAGCTTTCTTT. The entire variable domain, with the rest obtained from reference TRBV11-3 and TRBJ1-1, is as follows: EAGVVQSPRYKIIEKKQPVAFWCNPISGHNTLYWYLQNLGQGPELLIRYENEEAVDDSQLPKDRFSAERLKGVDSTLKIQPAELGDSAVYLCASSYKTGSGEAFFGQGTRLTVV.